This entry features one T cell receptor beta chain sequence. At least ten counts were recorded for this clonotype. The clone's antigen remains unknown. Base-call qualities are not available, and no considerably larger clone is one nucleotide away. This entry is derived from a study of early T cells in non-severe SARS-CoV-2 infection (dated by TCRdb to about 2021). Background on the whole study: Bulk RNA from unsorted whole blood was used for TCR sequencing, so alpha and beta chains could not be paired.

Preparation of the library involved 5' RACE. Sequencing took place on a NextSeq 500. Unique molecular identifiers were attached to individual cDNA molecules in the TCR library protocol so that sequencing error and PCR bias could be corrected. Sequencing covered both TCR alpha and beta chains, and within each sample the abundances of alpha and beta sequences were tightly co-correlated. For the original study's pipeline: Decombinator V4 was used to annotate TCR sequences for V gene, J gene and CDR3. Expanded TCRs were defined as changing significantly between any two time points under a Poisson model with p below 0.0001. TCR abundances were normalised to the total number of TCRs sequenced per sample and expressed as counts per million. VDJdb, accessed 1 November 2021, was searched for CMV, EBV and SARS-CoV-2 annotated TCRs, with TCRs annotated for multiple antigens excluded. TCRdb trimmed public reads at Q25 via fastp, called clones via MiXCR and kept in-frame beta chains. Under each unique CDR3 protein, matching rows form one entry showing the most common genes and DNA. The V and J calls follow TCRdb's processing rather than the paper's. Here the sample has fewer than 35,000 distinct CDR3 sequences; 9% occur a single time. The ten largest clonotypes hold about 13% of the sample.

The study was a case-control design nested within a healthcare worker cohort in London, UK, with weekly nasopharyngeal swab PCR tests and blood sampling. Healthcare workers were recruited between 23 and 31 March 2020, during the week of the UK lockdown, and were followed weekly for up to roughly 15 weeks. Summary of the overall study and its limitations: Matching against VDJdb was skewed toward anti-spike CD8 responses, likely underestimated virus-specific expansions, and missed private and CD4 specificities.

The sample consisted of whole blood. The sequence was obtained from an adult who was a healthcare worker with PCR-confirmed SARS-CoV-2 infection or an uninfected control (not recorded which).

The CDR3 here reads CASSFSGLAGVSGANVLTF. DNA sequence: TGTGCCAGCAGCTTTTCGGGACTAGCGGGGGTCTCTGGGGCCAACGTCCTGACTTTC. This receptor chain uses TRBV7-9 and TRBJ2-6; TRBD2 aligns with 14 central bases. Germline trimming: 3 bases from V, 0 bases from J; junction bases outside gene matches: 4. CDR1 SEHNR and CDR2 FQNEAQ were looked up in the germline V gene (reference sequence). The CDR3 runs 19 residues from the cysteine to the phenylalanine. The CDR3 DNA has 57 bases and is translated from base 1. Outside the CDR3, residues come from the reference TRBV7-9 and TRBJ2-6 proteins, so the full variable domain is: DTGVSQNPRHKITKRGQNVTFRCDPISEHNRLYWYRQTLGQGPEFLTYFQNEAQLEKSRLLSDRFSAERPKGSFSTLEIQRTEQGDSAMYLCASSFSGLAGVSGANVLTFGAGSRLTVL.